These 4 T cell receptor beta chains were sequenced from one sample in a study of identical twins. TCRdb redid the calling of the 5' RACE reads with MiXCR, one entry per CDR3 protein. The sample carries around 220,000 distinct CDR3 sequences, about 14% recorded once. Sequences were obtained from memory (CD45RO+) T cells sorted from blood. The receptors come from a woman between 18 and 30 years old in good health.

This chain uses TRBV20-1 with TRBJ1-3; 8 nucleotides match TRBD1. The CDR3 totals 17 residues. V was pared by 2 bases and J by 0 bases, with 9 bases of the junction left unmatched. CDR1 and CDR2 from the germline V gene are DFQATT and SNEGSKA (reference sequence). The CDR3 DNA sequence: TGCAGTGCTAGACGCGGACAGGGAAGAGGCTCTGGAAACACCATATATTTT. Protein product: CSARRGQGRGSGNTIYF.

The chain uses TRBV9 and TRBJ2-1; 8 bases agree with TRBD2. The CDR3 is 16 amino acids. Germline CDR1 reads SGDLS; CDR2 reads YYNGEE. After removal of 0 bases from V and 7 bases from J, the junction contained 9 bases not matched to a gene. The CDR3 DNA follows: TGTGCCAGCAGCGTAGCTGGAGCGGGAGCGGAGAATGAGCAGTTCTTC. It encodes CASSVAGAGAENEQFF.

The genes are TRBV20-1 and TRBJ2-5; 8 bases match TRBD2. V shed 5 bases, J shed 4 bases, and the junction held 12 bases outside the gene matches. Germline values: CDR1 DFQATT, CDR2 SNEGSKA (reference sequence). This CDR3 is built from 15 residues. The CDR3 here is CSARVSGLERETQYF. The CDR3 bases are TGCAGTGCTCGGGTGTCGGGACTAGAGCGAGAGACCCAGTACTTC.

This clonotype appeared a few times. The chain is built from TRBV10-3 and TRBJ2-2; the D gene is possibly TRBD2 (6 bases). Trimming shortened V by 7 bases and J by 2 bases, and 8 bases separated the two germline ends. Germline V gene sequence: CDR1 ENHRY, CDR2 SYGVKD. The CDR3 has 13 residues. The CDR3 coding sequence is TGTGCCATCAAGGGACTTAACACCGGGGAGCTGTTTTTT. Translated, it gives CAIKGLNTGELFF.